The present T cell receptor (beta chain) was sequenced within a study of cytomegalovirus exposure and HLA in healthy donors. The CDR3 sequence is 14 residues long. Germline CDR1 reads SEHNR; CDR2 reads FQNEAQ (reference sequence). Trimming took 8 bases from V and 6 from J; bases not matched to a gene: 11. Study observations and caveats: Confirmation in vitro established that a few CMV-associated chains were specific for CMV antigens. Among TCR beta chains, those listed as cytomegalovirus-associated numbered around 180.

In regard to this clone: Its target is unknown.

Profiled with immunoSEQ multiplex PCR; TCRdb holds only in-frame clones, not every one. The table includes more than 250,000 clones, more than 80% detected once. This sequence was found in a woman younger than 30 in good health and CMV-seronegative. This sequence joins TRBV7-9 and TRBJ1-2; 8 bases fit TRBD1. Sequences were obtained from PBMCs. The CDR3 sequence is CASSSDPGGHGYTF. DNA of the CDR3: TGTGCCAGCTCCAGCGATCCAGGGGGCCATGGCTACACCTTC.